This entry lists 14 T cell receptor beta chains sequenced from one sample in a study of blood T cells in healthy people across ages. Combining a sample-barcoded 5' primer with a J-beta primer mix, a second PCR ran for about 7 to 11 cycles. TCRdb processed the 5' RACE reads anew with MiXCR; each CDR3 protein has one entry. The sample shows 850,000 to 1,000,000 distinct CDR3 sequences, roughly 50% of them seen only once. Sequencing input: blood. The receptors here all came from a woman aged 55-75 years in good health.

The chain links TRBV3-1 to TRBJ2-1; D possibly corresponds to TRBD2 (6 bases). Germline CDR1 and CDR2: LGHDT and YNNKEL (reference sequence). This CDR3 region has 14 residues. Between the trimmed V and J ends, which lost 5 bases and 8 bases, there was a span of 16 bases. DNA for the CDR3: TGTGCCAGCAGCTTGGCGGGGTCTGGGGATGAGCAGTTCTTC. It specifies CASSLAGSGDEQFF.

In DNA, the CDR3 is TGTGCCAGCAGTAACGGACAGGGATGGTCACCCCTCCACTTT. This codes for CASSNGQGWSPLHF. The genes are TRBV12-3 or TRBV12-4 and TRBJ1-6; 8 nucleotides agree with TRBD1. V trimming: 5 bases; J trimming: 10 bases; junction bases outside the gene matches: 7. The CDR3 sequence is 14 residues long.

The CDR3 DNA follows: TGTGCCAGCAGCCAAGACCCCCAGGTTTATGGCTACACCTTC. This encodes CASSQDPQVYGYTF. The V call is TRBV14, the J call TRBJ1-2; D is unclear. Germline V gene lookup returns CDR1 SGHDN and CDR2 FVKESK. Trimming took off 0 bases at V and 5 bases at J, with 10 bases between the two ends. CDR3 size: 14 residues.

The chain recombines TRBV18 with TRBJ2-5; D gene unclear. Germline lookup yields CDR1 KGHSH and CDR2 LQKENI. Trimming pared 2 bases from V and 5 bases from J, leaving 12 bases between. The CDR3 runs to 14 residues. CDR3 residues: CASSPERGVETQYF. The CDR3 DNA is TGTGCCAGCTCACCAGAACGAGGTGTGGAGACCCAGTACTTC.

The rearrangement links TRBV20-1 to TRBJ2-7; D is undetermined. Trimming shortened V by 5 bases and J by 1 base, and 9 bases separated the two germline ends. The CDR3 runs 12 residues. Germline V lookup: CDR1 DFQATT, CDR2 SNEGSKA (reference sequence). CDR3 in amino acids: CSAPPSSYEQYF. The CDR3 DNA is TGCAGTGCTCCGCCCTCTTCCTACGAGCAGTACTTC.

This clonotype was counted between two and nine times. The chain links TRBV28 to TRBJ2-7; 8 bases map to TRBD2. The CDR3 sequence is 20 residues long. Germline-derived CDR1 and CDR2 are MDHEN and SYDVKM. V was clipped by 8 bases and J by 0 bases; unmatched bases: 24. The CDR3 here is CASQPISGGIRGFSSYEQYF. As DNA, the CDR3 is TGTGCCAGCCAACCTATTTCGGGGGGGATCAGGGGCTTTAGCTCCTACGAGCAGTACTTC. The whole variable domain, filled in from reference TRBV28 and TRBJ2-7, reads DVKVTQSSRYLVKRTGEKVFLECVQDMDHENMFWYRQDPGLGLRLIYFSYDVKMKEKGDIPEGYSVSREKKERFSLILESASTNQTSMYLCASQPISGGIRGFSSYEQYFGPGTRLTVT.

The CDR3 coding sequence is TGTGCCAGCAGCCCCGCGGCGACAGGGACATATGGCTACACCTTC. Protein sequence: CASSPAATGTYGYTF. The J gene is TRBJ1-2, the V gene TRBV3-1; TRBD1 matches 7 bases. This CDR3 contains 15 residues. The germline V gene encodes CDR1 LGHDT and CDR2 YNNKEL (reference sequence). V trimming: 4 bases; J trimming: 5 bases; junction bases outside the gene matches: 10.

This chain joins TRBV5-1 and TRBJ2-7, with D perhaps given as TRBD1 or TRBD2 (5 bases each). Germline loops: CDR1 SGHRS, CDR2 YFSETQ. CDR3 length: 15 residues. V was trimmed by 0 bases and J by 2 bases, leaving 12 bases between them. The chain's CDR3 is CASSLEVGTPYEQYF. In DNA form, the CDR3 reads TGCGCCAGCAGCTTGGAAGTAGGGACCCCCTACGAGCAGTACTTC.

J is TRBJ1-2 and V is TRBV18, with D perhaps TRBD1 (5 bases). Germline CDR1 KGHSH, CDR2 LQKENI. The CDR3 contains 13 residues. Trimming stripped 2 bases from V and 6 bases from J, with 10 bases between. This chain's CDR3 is CASSPSPDNGYTF. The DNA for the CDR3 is TGTGCCAGCTCACCAAGCCCGGACAATGGCTACACCTTC.

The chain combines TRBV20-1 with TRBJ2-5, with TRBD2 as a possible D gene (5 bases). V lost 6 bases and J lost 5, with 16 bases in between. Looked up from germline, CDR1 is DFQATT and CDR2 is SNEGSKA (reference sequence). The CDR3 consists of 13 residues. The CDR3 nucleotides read TGCAGTGCCACGGACTCTACTTGGGAGACCCAGTACTTC. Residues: CSATDSTWETQYF.

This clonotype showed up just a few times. The CDR3 here is CASSLDKVGSGANVLTF. The CDR3 DNA reads as TGTGCCAGCAGCTTAGATAAGGTTGGCTCTGGGGCCAACGTCCTGACTTTC. The chain carries TRBV7-9 and TRBJ2-6; no reliable D call. Germline assignment: CDR1 SEHNR and CDR2 FQNEAQ (reference sequence). The CDR3 runs to 17 residues. V lost 1 base and J 0 bases, leaving 10 bases between the germline ends. The full variable domain, in which reference TRBV7-9 and TRBJ2-6 provide the parts outside the CDR3, is DTGVSQNPRHKITKRGQNVTFRCDPISEHNRLYWYRQTLGQGPEFLTYFQNEAQLEKSRLLSDRFSAERPKGSFSTLEIQRTEQGDSAMYLCASSLDKVGSGANVLTFGAGSRLTVL.

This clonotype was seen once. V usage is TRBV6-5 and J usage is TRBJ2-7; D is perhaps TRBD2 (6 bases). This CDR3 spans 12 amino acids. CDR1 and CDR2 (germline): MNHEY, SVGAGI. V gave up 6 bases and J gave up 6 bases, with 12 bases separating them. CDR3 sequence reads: CASRGGPSEQYF. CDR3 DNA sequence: TGTGCCAGCAGGGGGGGACCCAGCGAGCAGTACTTC.

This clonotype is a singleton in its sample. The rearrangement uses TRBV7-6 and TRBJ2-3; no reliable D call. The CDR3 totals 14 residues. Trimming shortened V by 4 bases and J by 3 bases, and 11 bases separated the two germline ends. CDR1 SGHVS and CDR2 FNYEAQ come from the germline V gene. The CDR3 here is CASSSRMVTDTQYF. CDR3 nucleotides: TGTGCCAGCAGCTCGAGGATGGTGACAGATACGCAGTATTTT.

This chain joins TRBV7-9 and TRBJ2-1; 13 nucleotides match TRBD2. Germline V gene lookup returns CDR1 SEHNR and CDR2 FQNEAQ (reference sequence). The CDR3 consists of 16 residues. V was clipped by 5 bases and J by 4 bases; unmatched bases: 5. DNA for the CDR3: TGTGCCAGCAGCCACAGACTAGCGGGAGGATACAATGAGCAGTTCTTC. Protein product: CASSHRLAGGYNEQFF.